The clone carrying this T cell receptor beta chain was found a few times. V was cut by 8 bases and J by 7 bases, with 15 bases left in between. This CDR3 is built from 13 residues. Germline lookup yields CDR1 MNHEY and CDR2 SVGAGI. This specimen comes from a study of T-cell memory formation after mild COVID-19. 5'RACE primed from the constant segment yielded TCR alpha and TCR beta cDNA libraries bearing sample barcodes and UMIs. TCRdb re-derived calls from the 5' RACE reads in MiXCR, one entry per CDR3 protein. There are 250,000 to 400,000 distinct CDR3 sequences in the sample; 13% to 15% occur only once, and approximately 22% lies in the top ten.

The chain uses TRBV6-5 and TRBJ2-1, with a possible D match to TRBD2 (5 bases). This TCR was sampled from a man between 18 and 29 years old who had mild COVID-19 (a few samples of this study predate the infection). Cell type and time point are not known. The sample taken for sequencing was PBMCs or a T cell subset sorted from them (not recorded which). The CDR3 region is CASRRPGRNEQFF. The CDR3, as DNA: TGTGCCAGCCGCCGTCCGGGGAGAAATGAGCAGTTCTTC.